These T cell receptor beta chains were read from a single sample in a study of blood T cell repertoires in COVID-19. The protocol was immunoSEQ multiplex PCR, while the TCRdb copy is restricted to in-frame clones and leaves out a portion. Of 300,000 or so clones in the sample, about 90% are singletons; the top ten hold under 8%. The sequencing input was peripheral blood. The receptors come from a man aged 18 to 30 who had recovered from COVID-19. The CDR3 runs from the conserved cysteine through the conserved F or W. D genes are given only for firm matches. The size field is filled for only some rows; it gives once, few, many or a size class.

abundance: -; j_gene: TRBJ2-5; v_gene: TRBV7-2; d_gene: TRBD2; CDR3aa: CASSPDLAGGLETQYF; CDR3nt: TGTGCCAGCAGCCCCGATCTAGCGGGGGGGCTTGAGACCCAGTACTTC
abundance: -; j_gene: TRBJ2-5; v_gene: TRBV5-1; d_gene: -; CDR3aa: CASSRFGQTQETQYF; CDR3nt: TGCGCCAGCAGCCGGTTCGGACAAACACAAGAGACCCAGTACTTC
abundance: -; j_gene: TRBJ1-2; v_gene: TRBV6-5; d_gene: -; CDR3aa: CASSYGGGRGRPGYTF; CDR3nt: TGTGCCAGCAGTTACGGGGGGGGAAGGGGCCGACCCGGCTACACCTTC
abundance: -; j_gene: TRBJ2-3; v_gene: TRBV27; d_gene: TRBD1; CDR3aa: CASSGTGPDTQYF; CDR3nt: TGTGCCAGCAGTGGGACAGGACCAGATACGCAGTATTTT
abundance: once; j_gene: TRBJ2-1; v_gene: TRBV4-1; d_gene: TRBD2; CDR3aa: CASSQEVRTSGRYEQFF; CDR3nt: TGCGCCAGCAGCCAAGAGGTTAGGACTAGCGGGAGGTATGAGCAGTTCTTC
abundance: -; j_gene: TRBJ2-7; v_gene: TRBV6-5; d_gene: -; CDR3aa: CASRQGGSYEQYF; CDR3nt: TGTGCCAGCCGCCAAGGGGGCTCCTACGAGCAGTACTTC
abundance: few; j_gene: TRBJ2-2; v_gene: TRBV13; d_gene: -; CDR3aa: CASSLGQGHTGELFF; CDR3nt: TGTGCCAGCAGCTTGGGGCAGGGTCACACCGGGGAGCTGTTTTTT
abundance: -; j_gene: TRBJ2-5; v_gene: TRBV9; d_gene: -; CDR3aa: CASSPRYPPGQYF; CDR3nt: TGTGCCAGCAGCCCCCGATACCCTCCGGGCCAGTACTTC
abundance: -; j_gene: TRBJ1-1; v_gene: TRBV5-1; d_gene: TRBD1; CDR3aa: CASSWGQGAEAFF; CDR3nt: TGCGCCAGCAGCTGGGGACAGGGGGCTGAAGCTTTCTTT
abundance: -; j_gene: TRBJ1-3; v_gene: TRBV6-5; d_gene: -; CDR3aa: CASSYSRQGPGNTIYF; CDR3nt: TGTGCCAGCAGTTACTCTCGCCAGGGGCCCGGAAACACCATATATTTT
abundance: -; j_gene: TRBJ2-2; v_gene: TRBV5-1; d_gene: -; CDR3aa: CASSLTARVNTGELFF; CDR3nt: TGCGCCAGCAGCTTGACGGCCAGGGTGAACACCGGGGAGCTGTTTTTT
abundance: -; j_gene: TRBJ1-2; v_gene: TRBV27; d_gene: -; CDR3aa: CASSLGGESNYGYTF; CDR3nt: TGTGCCAGCAGTTTGGGGGGGGAATCAAACTATGGCTACACCTTC
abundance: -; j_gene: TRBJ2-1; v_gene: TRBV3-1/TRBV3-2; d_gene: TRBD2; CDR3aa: CASSRLAAEQFF; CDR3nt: TGTGCCAGCAGTCGACTAGCGGCTGAGCAGTTCTTC
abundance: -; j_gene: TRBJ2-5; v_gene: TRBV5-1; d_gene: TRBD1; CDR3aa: CASSLLGGGWQETQYF; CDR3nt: TGCGCCAGCAGCTTGTTAGGGGGCGGCTGGCAAGAGACCCAGTACTTC